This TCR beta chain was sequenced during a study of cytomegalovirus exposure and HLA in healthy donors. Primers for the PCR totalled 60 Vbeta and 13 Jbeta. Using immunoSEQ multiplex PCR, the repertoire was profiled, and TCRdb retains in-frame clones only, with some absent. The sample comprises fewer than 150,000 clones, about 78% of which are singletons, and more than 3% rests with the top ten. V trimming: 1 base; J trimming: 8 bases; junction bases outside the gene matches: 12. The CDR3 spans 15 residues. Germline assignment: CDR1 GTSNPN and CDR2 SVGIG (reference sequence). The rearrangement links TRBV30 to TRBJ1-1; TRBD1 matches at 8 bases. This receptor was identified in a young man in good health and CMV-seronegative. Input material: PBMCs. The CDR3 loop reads CAWSDLTGGRGEAFF. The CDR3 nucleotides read TGTGCCTGGAGTGACCTTACAGGGGGTAGAGGCGAAGCTTTCTTT.